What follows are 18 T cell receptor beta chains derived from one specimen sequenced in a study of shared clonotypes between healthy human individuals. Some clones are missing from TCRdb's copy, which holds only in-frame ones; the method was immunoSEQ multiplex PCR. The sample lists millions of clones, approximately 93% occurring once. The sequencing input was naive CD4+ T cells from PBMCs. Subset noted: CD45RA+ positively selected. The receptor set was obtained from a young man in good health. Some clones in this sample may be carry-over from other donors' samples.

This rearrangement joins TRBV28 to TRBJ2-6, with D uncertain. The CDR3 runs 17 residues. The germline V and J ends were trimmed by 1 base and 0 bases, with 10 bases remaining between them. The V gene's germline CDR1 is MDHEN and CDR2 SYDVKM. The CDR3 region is CASSLYAASSGANVLTF. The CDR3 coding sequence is TGTGCCAGCAGTTTATACGCCGCTAGCTCTGGGGCCAACGTCCTGACTTTC.

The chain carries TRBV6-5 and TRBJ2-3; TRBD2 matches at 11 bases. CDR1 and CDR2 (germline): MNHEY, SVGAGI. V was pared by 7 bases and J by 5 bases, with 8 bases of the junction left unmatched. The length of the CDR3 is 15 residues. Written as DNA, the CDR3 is TGTGCCAGCAAGCAGCTAGCGGGAGGCCGAGATACGCAGTATTTT. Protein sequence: CASKQLAGGRDTQYF.

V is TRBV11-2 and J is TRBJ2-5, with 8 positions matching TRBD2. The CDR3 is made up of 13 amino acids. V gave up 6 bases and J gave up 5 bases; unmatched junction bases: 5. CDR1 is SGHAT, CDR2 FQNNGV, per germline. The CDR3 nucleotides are TGTGCCAGCAGGACCATAGCGGGGGAGACCCAGTACTTC. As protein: CASRTIAGETQYF.

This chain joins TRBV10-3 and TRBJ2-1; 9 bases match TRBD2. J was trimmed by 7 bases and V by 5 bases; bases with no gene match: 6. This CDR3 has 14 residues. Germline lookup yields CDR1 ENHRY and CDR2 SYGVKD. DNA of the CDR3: TGTGCCATCAGTCCAGCGGGAGGAATAAATGAGCAGTTCTTC. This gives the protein CAISPAGGINEQFF.

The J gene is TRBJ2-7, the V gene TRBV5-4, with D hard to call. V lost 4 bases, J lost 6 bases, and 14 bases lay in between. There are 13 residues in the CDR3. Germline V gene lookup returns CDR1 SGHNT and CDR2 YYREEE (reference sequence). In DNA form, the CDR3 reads TGTGCCAGCAGCGACCCCTATACCAGCGAGCAGTACTTC. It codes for CASSDPYTSEQYF.

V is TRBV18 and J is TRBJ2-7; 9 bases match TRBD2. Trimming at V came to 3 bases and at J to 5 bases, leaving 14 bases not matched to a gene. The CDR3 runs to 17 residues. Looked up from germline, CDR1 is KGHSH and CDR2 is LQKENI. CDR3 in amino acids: CASSPNSVVAGVDEQYF. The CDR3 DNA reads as TGTGCCAGCTCACCCAACTCGGTGGTAGCGGGAGTTGACGAGCAGTACTTC.

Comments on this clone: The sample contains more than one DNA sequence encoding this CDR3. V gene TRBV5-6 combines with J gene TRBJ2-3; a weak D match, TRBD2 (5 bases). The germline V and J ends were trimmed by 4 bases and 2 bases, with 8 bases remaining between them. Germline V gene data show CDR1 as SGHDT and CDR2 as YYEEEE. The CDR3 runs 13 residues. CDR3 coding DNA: TGTGCCAGCAGCCGGGGATCCACAGATACGCAGTATTTT. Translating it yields CASSRGSTDTQYF.

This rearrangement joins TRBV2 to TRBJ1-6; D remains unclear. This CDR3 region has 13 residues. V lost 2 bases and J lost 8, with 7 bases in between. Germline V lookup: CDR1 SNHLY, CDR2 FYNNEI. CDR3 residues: CASSEFEYSPLHF. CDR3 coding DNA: TGTGCCAGCAGTGAATTTGAGTATTCACCCCTCCACTTT.

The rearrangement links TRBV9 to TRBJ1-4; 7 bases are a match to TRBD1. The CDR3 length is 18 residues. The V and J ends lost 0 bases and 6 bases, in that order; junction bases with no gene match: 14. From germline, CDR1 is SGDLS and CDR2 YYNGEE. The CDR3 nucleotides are TGTGCCAGCAGCGTAGCCCTGGCCACGACAGGGCGGGATGAAAAACTGTTTTTT. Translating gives CASSVALATTGRDEKLFF.

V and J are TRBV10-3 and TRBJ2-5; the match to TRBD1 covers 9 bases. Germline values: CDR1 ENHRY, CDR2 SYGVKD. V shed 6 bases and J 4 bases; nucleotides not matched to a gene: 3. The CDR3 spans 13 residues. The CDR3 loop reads CAISGTGRETQYF. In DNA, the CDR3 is TGTGCCATCAGCGGGACAGGGCGAGAGACCCAGTACTTC.

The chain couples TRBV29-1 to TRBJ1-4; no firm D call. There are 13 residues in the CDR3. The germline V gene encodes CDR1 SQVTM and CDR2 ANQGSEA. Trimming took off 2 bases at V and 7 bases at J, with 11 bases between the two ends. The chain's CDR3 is CSVERGLGEKLFF. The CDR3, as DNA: TGCAGCGTTGAAAGAGGGCTGGGTGAAAAACTGTTTTTT. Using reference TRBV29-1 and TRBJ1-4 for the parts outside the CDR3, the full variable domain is SAVISQKPSRDICQRGTSLTIQCQVDSQVTMMFWYRQQPGQSLTLIATANQGSEATYESGFVIDKFPISRPNLTFSTLTVSNMSPEDSSIYLCSVERGLGEKLFFGSGTQLSVL.

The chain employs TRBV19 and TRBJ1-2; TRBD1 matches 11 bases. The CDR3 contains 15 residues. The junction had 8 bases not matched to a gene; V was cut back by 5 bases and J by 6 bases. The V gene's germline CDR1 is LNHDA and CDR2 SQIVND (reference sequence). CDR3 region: CASSDSGTGGDGYTF. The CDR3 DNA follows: TGTGCCAGTAGTGACTCCGGGACAGGGGGGGATGGCTACACCTTC.

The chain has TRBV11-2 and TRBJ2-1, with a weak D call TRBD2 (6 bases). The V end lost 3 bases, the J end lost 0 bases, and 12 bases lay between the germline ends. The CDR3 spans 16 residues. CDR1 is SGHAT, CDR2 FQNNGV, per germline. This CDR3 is CASSFIRSGSYNEQFF. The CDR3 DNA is TGTGCCAGCAGCTTCATTCGTAGCGGCTCCTACAATGAGCAGTTCTTC.

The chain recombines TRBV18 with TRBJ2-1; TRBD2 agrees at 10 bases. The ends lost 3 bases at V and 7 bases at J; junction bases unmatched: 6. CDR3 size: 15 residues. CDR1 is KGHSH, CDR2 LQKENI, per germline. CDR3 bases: TGTGCCAGCTCACCGTCTAGCGGGAGTGCGAATGAGCAGTTCTTC. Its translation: CASSPSSGSANEQFF.

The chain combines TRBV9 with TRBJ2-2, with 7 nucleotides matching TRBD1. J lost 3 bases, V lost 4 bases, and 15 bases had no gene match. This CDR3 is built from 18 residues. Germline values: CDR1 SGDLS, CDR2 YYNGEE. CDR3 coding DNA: TGTGCCAGCAGCTCACCCGGGCCTTTGACAGGGTACACCGGGGAGCTGTTTTTT. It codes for CASSSPGPLTGYTGELFF.

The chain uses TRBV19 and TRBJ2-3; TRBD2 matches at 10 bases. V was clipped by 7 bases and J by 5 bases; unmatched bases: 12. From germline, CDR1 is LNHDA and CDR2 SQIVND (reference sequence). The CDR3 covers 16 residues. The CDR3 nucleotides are TGTGCCAGTACCCCTGTAGGAGTAGCGGGAGGAGATACGCAGTATTTT. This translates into CASTPVGVAGGDTQYF. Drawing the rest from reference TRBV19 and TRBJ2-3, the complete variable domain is DGGITQSPKYLFRKEGQNVTLSCEQNLNHDAMYWYRQDPGQGLRLIYYSQIVNDFQKGDIAEGYSVSREKKESFPLTVTSAQKNPTAFYLCASTPVGVAGGDTQYFGPGTRLTVL.

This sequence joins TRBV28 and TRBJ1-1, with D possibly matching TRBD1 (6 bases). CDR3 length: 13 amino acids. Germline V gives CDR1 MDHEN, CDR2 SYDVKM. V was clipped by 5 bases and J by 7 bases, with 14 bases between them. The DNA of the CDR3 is TGTGCCAGCAGTCTAATAGGGACAATTGAAGCTTTCTTT. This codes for CASSLIGTIEAFF.

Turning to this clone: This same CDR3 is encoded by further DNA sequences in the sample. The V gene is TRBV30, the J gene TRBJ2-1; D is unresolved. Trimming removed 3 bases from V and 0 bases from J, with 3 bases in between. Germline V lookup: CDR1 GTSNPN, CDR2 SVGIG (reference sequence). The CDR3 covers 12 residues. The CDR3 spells CAWSRSYNEQFF. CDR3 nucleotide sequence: TGTGCCTGGAGCCGCTCCTACAATGAGCAGTTCTTC.